This is a list of T cell receptor beta chains from one sample in a study of blood T cell repertoires in COVID-19. Repertoires were generated with immunoSEQ multiplex PCR, while TCRdb's copy carries only in-frame clones and drops some. This sample has 40,000 or so clones, with 70% to 90% found just once. Sequenced sample: peripheral blood. The receptor source for this set is a human donor in a cohort sampled during active COVID-19. Both conserved end residues are part of each CDR3. The D gene is left open where the match is weak. Rows give clone size only sometimes, using once, few, many, or a class for an expanded clone.

v_gene,d_gene,j_gene,abundance,CDR3aa,CDR3nt
TRBV3-1/TRBV3-2,NA,TRBJ1-1,NA,CASSQPGRNTEAFF,TGTGCCAGCAGCCAGCCAGGGCGGAACACTGAAGCTTTCTTT
TRBV6-1,NA,TRBJ1-4,NA,CASSEPEQREKLFF,TGTGCCAGCAGTGAACCCGAACAGAGAGAAAAACTGTTTTTT
TRBV5-1,NA,TRBJ2-6,NA,CAGGLRADSGANVLTF,TGCGCCGGGGGACTGAGGGCGGACTCTGGGGCCAACGTCCTGACTTTC
TRBV2,TRBD1,TRBJ2-1,NA,CASKTGGLLDEQFF,TGTGCCAGCAAGACAGGGGGGCTATTGGATGAGCAGTTCTTC
TRBV3-1/TRBV3-2,NA,TRBJ1-6,once,CASSQEGGVRGGGNSPLHF,TGTGCCAGCAGCCAAGAGGGAGGGGTCAGGGGAGGAGGTAATTCACCCCTCCACTTT
TRBV11-2,NA,TRBJ1-5,once,CASSLGGGGNQPQHF,TGTGCCAGCAGCTTAGGAGGGGGGGGGAATCAGCCCCAGCATTTT
TRBV7-8,NA,TRBJ1-2,NA,CASSRALSYTF,TGTGCCAGCAGCCGGGCCTTGAGCTACACCTTC
TRBV6-5,TRBD1,TRBJ2-7,few,CASRKGQGRGEQYF,TGTGCCAGCAGGAAGGGACAGGGGAGAGGCGAGCAGTACTTC
TRBV24-1,TRBD2,TRBJ2-5,NA,CATSDPGLAGGRETQYF,TGTGCCACCAGTGACCCGGGACTAGCGGGAGGTAGAGAGACCCAGTACTTC
TRBV27,NA,TRBJ1-6,NA,CATSRERGSSYNSPLHF,TGTGCCACCTCTAGGGAGCGTGGGAGCTCCTATAATTCACCCCTCCACTTT
TRBV6-1,NA,TRBJ1-5,NA,CASSAAGGFQQPQHF,TGTGCCAGCAGTGCAGCGGGGGGGTTCCAGCAGCCCCAGCATTTT
TRBV28,NA,TRBJ2-3,NA,CASSIRGGTDTQYF,TGTGCCAGCAGTATCAGGGGTGGAACAGATACGCAGTATTTT
TRBV2,TRBD1,TRBJ2-7,NA,CASSGQGLSDEQYF,TGTGCCAGCAGTGGACAGGGCCTTTCCGACGAGCAGTACTTC
TRBV6-5,NA,TRBJ1-2,NA,CASRPTGNYGYTF,TGTGCCAGCAGGCCCACAGGGAACTATGGCTACACCTTC
TRBV19,TRBD2,TRBJ2-1,NA,CASRGLAGAYNEQFF,TGTGCCAGTAGGGGACTAGCGGGGGCATACAATGAGCAGTTCTTC
TRBV7-2,TRBD1,TRBJ2-7,NA,CASSLDRASYEQYF,TGTGCCAGCAGCCTCGACAGGGCATCCTACGAGCAGTACTTC
TRBV6-2/TRBV6-3,NA,TRBJ2-3,NA,CASSTQGRADTQYF,TGTGCCAGCAGTACCCAGGGGAGGGCAGATACGCAGTATTTT
TRBV7-9,TRBD1,TRBJ1-1,NA,CASSLAAAGGNTEAFF,TGTGCCAGCAGCTTAGCGGCGGCAGGGGGGAACACTGAAGCTTTCTTT
TRBV6-1,TRBD1,TRBJ1-1,NA,CASSEKGAEGGTEAFF,TGTGCCAGCAGTGAAAAGGGGGCGGAGGGAGGCACTGAAGCTTTCTTT
TRBV6-1,TRBD1,TRBJ1-2,NA,CASSAAPGQGSYGYTF,TGTGCCAGCAGTGCAGCTCCGGGACAGGGGTCTTATGGCTACACCTTC
TRBV18,TRBD2,TRBJ2-1,NA,CASSTRSGDYNEQFF,TGTGCCAGCTCGACTCGGAGCGGGGATTACAATGAGCAGTTCTTC
TRBV10-3,NA,TRBJ2-7,NA,CAISESAGTWPYEQYF,TGTGCCATCAGTGAGTCAGCCGGGACATGGCCCTACGAGCAGTACTTC
TRBV11-2,NA,TRBJ2-7,NA,CASSPRTPGDEQYF,TGTGCCAGCAGCCCTAGGACCCCAGGGGACGAGCAGTACTTC
TRBV11-2,NA,TRBJ2-2,NA,CASTIGTGELFF,TGTGCCAGCACCATCGGCACCGGGGAGCTGTTTTTT
TRBV21-1,NA,TRBJ1-5,NA,CASSRSGSNQPQHF,TGTGCCAGCAGTCGGTCCGGGAGCAATCAGCCCCAGCATTTT
TRBV7-2,NA,TRBJ2-5,NA,CASSSQPRFQETQYF,TGTGCCAGCAGCTCCCAGCCTAGATTCCAAGAGACCCAGTACTTC
TRBV30,NA,TRBJ1-4,NA,CAWSRGAGIEKLFF,TGTGCCTGGAGTCGGGGGGCAGGGATTGAAAAACTGTTTTTT
TRBV5-1,NA,TRBJ2-2,NA,CASSLDWGRNTGELFF,TGCGCCAGCAGCTTGGATTGGGGGCGGAACACCGGGGAGCTGTTTTTT
TRBV2,TRBD1,TRBJ1-1,NA,CASIPRTGPNTEAFF,TGTGCCAGCATTCCGCGGACAGGGCCAAACACTGAAGCTTTCTTT
TRBV7-8,NA,TRBJ1-1,few,CASSLTANTEAFF,TGTGCCAGCAGCTTGACAGCGAACACTGAAGCTTTCTTT
TRBV5-4,NA,TRBJ2-7,NA,CASSPGLADEQYF,TGTGCCAGCAGCCCGGGACTTGCAGACGAGCAGTACTTC
TRBV27,NA,TRBJ1-3,NA,CASSLSRGGIGNTIYF,TGTGCCAGCAGTTTATCGCGGGGGGGCATCGGAAACACCATATATTTT
TRBV7-2,NA,TRBJ2-1,NA,CASSPSISGNNEQFF,TGTGCCAGCAGCCCTAGTATTAGCGGAAACAATGAGCAGTTCTTC
TRBV2,TRBD1,TRBJ1-2,NA,CASSRDRGIGNYGYTF,TGTGCCAGCAGCCGGGACAGGGGGATTGGTAACTATGGCTACACCTTC
TRBV2,NA,TRBJ1-6,NA,CASSELGANSPLHF,TGTGCCAGCAGTGAATTGGGGGCCAATTCACCCCTCCACTTT
TRBV2,NA,TRBJ2-1,NA,CASLKEISYNEQFF,TGTGCCAGCCTAAAGGAGATTTCCTACAATGAGCAGTTCTTC
TRBV9,NA,TRBJ2-7,NA,CASSPPGGEQYF,TGTGCCAGCAGCCCCCCCGGGGGCGAGCAGTACTTC
TRBV7-2,NA,TRBJ1-1,NA,CASSLVRGSAEAFF,TGTGCCAGCAGCTTAGTCAGGGGAAGTGCTGAAGCTTTCTTT
TRBV18,NA,TRBJ1-6,few,CASSPRTVFNSPLHF,TGTGCCAGCTCACCAAGGACAGTATTCAATTCACCCCTCCACTTT
TRBV9,NA,TRBJ1-4,NA,CASSKTTGGTNEKLFF,TGTGCCAGCAGCAAGACGACAGGCGGTACGAATGAAAAACTGTTTTTT
TRBV4-3,TRBD1,TRBJ1-4,NA,CASSPDYPGGAGEKLFF,TGCGCCAGCAGCCCGGATTACCCAGGGGGCGCAGGAGAAAAACTGTTTTTT
TRBV6-2/TRBV6-3,NA,TRBJ1-1,NA,CASSLPEGPRTEAFF,TGTGCCAGCAGTCTGCCGGAGGGGCCTCGCACTGAAGCTTTCTTT
TRBV11-2,TRBD1,TRBJ1-1,NA,CASSHTQGGTEAFF,TGTGCCAGCAGCCATACTCAGGGGGGAACTGAAGCTTTCTTT
TRBV29-1,NA,TRBJ2-5,NA,CSVEVQKETQYF,TGCAGCGTTGAAGTGCAGAAAGAGACCCAGTACTTC
TRBV20-1,NA,TRBJ2-5,NA,CSAQASETQYF,TGCAGTGCTCAAGCTAGCGAGACCCAGTACTTC
TRBV5-1,NA,TRBJ1-2,few,CASSLRRDYGYTF,TGCGCCAGCAGCCTCAGGAGGGACTATGGCTACACCTTC
TRBV6-6,TRBD1,TRBJ2-7,NA,CASSYVTGEYEQYF,TGTGCCAGCAGTTACGTCACAGGGGAATACGAGCAGTACTTC
TRBV27,TRBD2,TRBJ2-7,NA,CASREISGDYREQYF,TGTGCCAGCAGAGAGATCTCTGGGGACTATAGAGAGCAGTACTTC
TRBV29-1,TRBD1,TRBJ1-2,NA,CSVAGTGGSDYGYTF,TGCAGCGTTGCCGGGACAGGGGGCTCTGATTATGGCTACACCTTC
TRBV19,NA,TRBJ2-1,NA,CASSIGGFGQFF,TGTGCCAGTAGTATTGGCGGATTTGGGCAGTTCTTC
TRBV6-5,TRBD1,TRBJ1-2,NA,CASSRQGQGYTF,TGTGCCAGCAGTCGACAGGGTCAAGGCTACACCTTC
TRBV2,NA,TRBJ2-7,NA,CASRALPGYSYEQYF,TGTGCCAGCAGAGCTTTACCAGGGTATTCCTACGAGCAGTACTTC
TRBV14,NA,TRBJ1-2,few,CASSPDTWNGYTF,TGTGCCAGCAGCCCCGACACCTGGAATGGCTACACCTTC
TRBV5-4,TRBD1,TRBJ1-1,few,CASSFAGGLEAFF,TGTGCCAGCAGCTTTGCAGGGGGCCTTGAAGCTTTCTTT
TRBV6-1,TRBD1,TRBJ2-1,NA,CASSDWSGTGKKGAYNEQFF,TGTGCCAGCAGTGACTGGTCCGGGACAGGGAAGAAGGGCGCCTACAATGAGCAGTTCTTC